The source of this T cell receptor (beta chain) is a study of T cell responses to AZD1222 COVID-19 vaccine. Points from the study as a whole: Regions 160-218 and 743-854 held dominance among vaccine-associated CD4 TCRs, which spanned spike.

This clone appeared a single time. The antigen is not known. Repertoires were generated with immunoSEQ multiplex PCR, while TCRdb's copy carries only in-frame clones and drops some. The repertoire includes approximately 150,000 clones, just over 85% of them detected once, and 5% to 5.5% sits in the top ten. This TCR came from an adult who received the AZD1222 COVID-19 vaccine. Sample: peripheral blood, taken 28 days after the second AZD1222 dose.

As DNA, the CDR3 is TGTGCCAGCAGCCTCCACCCCGCTGGCCAGCCCCAGCATTTT. It yields the protein CASSLHPAGQPQHF. V gene TRBV9 combines with J gene TRBJ1-5, with D unresolved. Germline V gene lookup returns CDR1 SGDLS and CDR2 YYNGEE. Trimming stripped 4 bases from V and 7 bases from J, with 15 bases between. This CDR3 region has 14 residues.